This T cell receptor (beta chain) was profiled in a study of response to subunit inactivated influenza vaccine. This clonotype occurred many times. The CDR3 consists of 16 residues. J lost 3 bases, V lost 0 bases, and 2 bases had no gene match. In germline, CDR1 is SGDLS, CDR2 YYNGEE. TCRdb ran MiXCR on the RT-PCR reads and lists one entry per CDR3 protein. This table has 500,000 to 600,000 distinct CDR3 sequences, around 11% appearing once. A further study also used this sample, focusing on T cells expressing NK-cell markers. In that study: In generating TCR beta cDNA, 5'RACE template switching with UMIs was used. Seven donors tested HCMV-seropositive and one tested seronegative among the eight sequenced.

Sequencing used PBMCs from blood, obtained on the day of vaccination. The source is a man between 45 and 60 years old who received an inactivated influenza vaccine. The chain recombines TRBV9 with TRBJ2-1; 11 positions match TRBD2. The CDR3 reads CASSVGGTSGYNEQFF. The CDR3, as DNA: TGTGCCAGCAGCGTAGGGGGGACTAGCGGCTACAATGAGCAGTTCTTC. The full variable domain, with the rest looked up from reference TRBV9 and TRBJ2-1, is DSGVTQTPKHLITATGQRVTLRCSPRSGDLSVYWYQQSLDQGLQFLIQYYNGEERAKGNILERFSAQQFPDLHSELNLSSLELGDSALYFCASSVGGTSGYNEQFFGPGTRLTVL.